Listed here are 14 T cell receptor beta chains from one sample, sequenced in a study of vaccination effects on CD4 cells after COVID-19. No antigen has been assigned to these receptors. The authors isolated CD4+ T cells after ten to eleven days of culture. Produced via immunoSEQ multiplex PCR; TCRdb's table is partial and in-frame only. Counted here are approximately 31,000 clones, approximately 70% occurring once; the ten biggest clones make up 3.8%. The specimen comprised CD4+ T cells from PBMCs cultured without peptide, sampled before COVID-19 vaccination. The receptors shown here come from a human donor who received a COVID-19 vaccine.

This clone was seen a few times. The V and J genes are TRBV10-2 and TRBJ1-3, with D unclear. The CDR3 is 14 amino acids. With 2 bases removed from V and 0 bases from J, the gap between germline ends came to 5 bases. Looked up from germline, CDR1 is WSHSY and CDR2 is SAAADI. CDR3 in amino acids: CASSEPFSGNTIYF. The CDR3 nucleotides are TGCGCCAGCAGTGAGCCGTTCTCTGGAAACACCATATATTTT.

This chain connects TRBV6-5 to TRBJ1-3; no clear D gene. Germline V gives CDR1 MNHEY, CDR2 SVGAGI. The CDR3 length is 15 residues. Trimming shortened V by 5 bases and J by 3 bases, and 14 bases separated the two germline ends. CDR3 in amino acids: CASSPPGRNGNTIYF. The CDR3 nucleotides are TGTGCCAGCAGTCCCCCGGGGAGGAATGGAAACACCATATATTTT.

The CDR3 is CASSLRGSYEQYF. The CDR3, as DNA: TGCGCCAGCAGCTTACGCGGGAGCTACGAGCAGTACTTC. The chain has TRBV5-1 and TRBJ2-7; TRBD2 aligns across 7 bases. In germline, CDR1 is SGHRS, CDR2 YFSETQ. There are 13 residues in the CDR3. Trimming removed 2 bases from V and 3 bases from J; junction bases left unmatched: 2.

V is TRBV20-1 and J is TRBJ1-1; perhaps TRBD1 as D (6 bases). The CDR3 has 14 residues. The V gene lost 3 bases and the J gene lost 4 bases, with 15 bases spanning the gap. The germline V gene encodes CDR1 DFQATT and CDR2 SNEGSKA (reference sequence). CDR3 DNA sequence: TGCAGTGCTAGTGACGACAGGAGGGGCACTGAAGCTTTCTTT. Protein: CSASDDRRGTEAFF.

V and J are TRBV9 and TRBJ1-1, with D uncertain. This CDR3 has 15 amino acids. From germline, CDR1 is SGDLS and CDR2 YYNGEE. The V gene lost 4 bases and the J gene lost 1 base, with 14 bases spanning the gap. CDR3 nucleotides: TGTGCCAGCAGCCCCTCGCCGGACGGGAACACTGAAGCTTTCTTT. This codes for CASSPSPDGNTEAFF.

The V and J genes are TRBV19 and TRBJ2-5, with D perhaps matching TRBD2 (7 bases). Per the germline V gene, CDR1 is LNHDA and CDR2 is SQIVND (reference sequence). The length of the CDR3 is 15 residues. V lost 7 bases and J 4 bases, leaving 19 bases between the germline ends. CDR3 in DNA: TGTGCCAGTATCGGGGGGCTTGATTATCGAGAGACCCAGTACTTC. It specifies CASIGGLDYRETQYF.

The V gene is TRBV6-8, the J gene TRBJ2-3, with 8 bases that match TRBD1. The germline gives CDR1 MNHGY, CDR2 SAAAGT. With V trimmed by 8 bases and J by 0 bases, 4 bases remained unmatched. The CDR3 covers 14 residues. The CDR3 spells CASRQGRSTDTQYF. DNA for the CDR3: TGTGCCAGCCGACAGGGGAGGAGCACAGATACGCAGTATTTT.

This rearrangement joins TRBV6-5 to TRBJ2-7; 7 nucleotides align to TRBD1. Losses at the gene ends were 7 bases for V and 1 base for J; bases not matched to a gene: 10. Germline CDR1 and CDR2: MNHEY and SVGAGI. The CDR3 is made up of 15 amino acids. The CDR3 DNA is TGTGCCAGCACTCAATTGGCAGGGGGATCCTACGAGCAGTACTTC. It codes for CASTQLAGGSYEQYF.

This chain links TRBV29-1 with TRBJ1-2; 7 bases are a match to TRBD1. Per germline, CDR1 SQVTM and CDR2 ANQGSEA. V was clipped by 3 bases and J by 8 bases; unmatched bases: 6. The CDR3 is 12 amino acids. This CDR3 reads CSVDRDRLGYTF. DNA of the CDR3: TGCAGCGTTGACCGGGACAGATTAGGCTACACCTTC.

This clone ranks as medium-sized. Other DNA sequences of this sample code for an identical CDR3. V gene TRBV30 combines with J gene TRBJ1-5; no clear D. Germline CDR1 reads GTSNPN; CDR2 reads SVGIG (reference sequence). V shed 0 bases and J shed 4 bases, with 7 bases lying between them. The CDR3 totals 13 residues. In nucleotides, the CDR3 is TGTGCCTGGAGTGTACAACGGAATCAGCCCCAGCATTTT. This sequence encodes CAWSVQRNQPQHF.

The V and J genes are TRBV6-5 and TRBJ1-5; TRBD1 matches at 8 bases. This CDR3 spans 15 amino acids. V dropped 2 bases and J dropped 5; count of bases not matched to a gene: 5. The germline V gene encodes CDR1 MNHEY and CDR2 SVGAGI. The CDR3 sequence is CASSYGTGPDQPQHF. The CDR3 coding sequence is TGTGCCAGCAGTTACGGGACAGGTCCTGATCAGCCCCAGCATTTT.

The chain uses TRBV27 and TRBJ2-1, with D unclear. V gave up 3 bases and J gave up 9 bases, with 15 bases separating them. Germline V lookup: CDR1 MNHEY, CDR2 SMNVEV (reference sequence). This CDR3 region has 14 residues. The CDR3 DNA sequence: TGTGCCAGCAGTTTGGAGCACAACTCGGGTGAGCAGTTCTTC. Translating gives CASSLEHNSGEQFF.

This chain links TRBV3-1 (or the pseudogene TRBV3-2) with TRBJ1-1; D gene uncertain. Trimming stripped 0 bases from V and 5 bases from J, with 7 bases between. In germline, CDR1 is LGHDT, CDR2 YNNKEL (reference sequence). The CDR3 sequence is 13 residues long. CDR3 bases: TGTGCCAGCAGCCAAGACCTGACTACTGAAGCTTTCTTT. Its translation: CASSQDLTTEAFF.

This chain uses TRBV5-1 with TRBJ2-7; TRBD1 aligns across 12 bases. This CDR3 comprises 16 residues. The V and J ends lost 0 bases and 3 bases, in that order; junction bases with no gene match: 4. Germline lookup yields CDR1 SGHRS and CDR2 YFSETQ. The CDR3 nucleotides read TGCGCCAGCAGCTTGGCCGGGACAGGGGGCTTCTACGAGCAGTACTTC. It is translated as CASSLAGTGGFYEQYF. Supplemented by reference TRBV5-1 and TRBJ2-7, the full variable domain reads KAGVTQTPRYLIKTRGQQVTLSCSPISGHRSVSWYQQTPGQGLQFLFEYFSETQRNKGNFPGRFSGRQFSNSRSEMNVSTLELGDSALYLCASSLAGTGGFYEQYFGPGTRLTVT.